Listed below are T cell receptor beta chains from one sample, sequenced in a study of T-cell reconstitution after alpha-beta-depleted transplantation in children. MiXCR, run by TCRdb on the PCR reads, gives a single entry per CDR3 protein. This sample has around 200,000 distinct CDR3 sequences, with 8% to 10% found just once. The input for sequencing was PBMCs from the stem cell graft donor, taken from the stem cell graft. Receptors originate from a human donor who donated a stem cell graft to a child with acute lymphoblastic leukemia. Both conserved end residues are part of each CDR3. A D gene is named only where the DNA matches it firmly. Clone size is not always given. Where it is, it says once, few, many or a class for expanded clones.

CDR3 DNA,CDR3 protein,D gene,V gene,clone size,J gene
TGTGCCAGCACCCACGGGTCTAAAGAGACCCAGTACTTC,CASTHGSKETQYF,NA,TRBV5-6,NA,TRBJ2-5
TGTGCCAGCAGCGCACCGGGGGTCACCGGGGAGCTGTTTTTT,CASSAPGVTGELFF,NA,TRBV4-2,few,TRBJ2-2
TGTGCCAGCAGTCCAGGGACCGAAGTAGGCTACACCTTC,CASSPGTEVGYTF,NA,TRBV12-3/TRBV12-4,NA,TRBJ1-2
TGCGCCAGCAGCCGGAGGACAGAGGACACCGGGGAGCTGTTTTTT,CASSRRTEDTGELFF,NA,TRBV5-1,few,TRBJ2-2
TGCAGCGTTGAAAGGGGCAGGGGTTGGACTGAAGCTTTCTTT,CSVERGRGWTEAFF,NA,TRBV29-1,many,TRBJ1-1
TGCAGTGCTAGAGATGCAGGGGATCCCTATGGCTACACCTTC,CSARDAGDPYGYTF,NA,TRBV20-1,NA,TRBJ1-2
TGTGCCAGGGGCCCCCTGGACGGATCAAACTATGGCTACACCTTC,CARGPLDGSNYGYTF,NA,TRBV5-6,once,TRBJ1-2
TGTGCCAGCATCGACAGGGGAACGGATGAGCAGTTCTTC,CASIDRGTDEQFF,TRBD1,TRBV3-1,many,TRBJ2-1
TGTGCCAGTAGTAACGGCGACAGGGTCAATCAGCCCCAGCATTTT,CASSNGDRVNQPQHF,TRBD1,TRBV19,many,TRBJ1-5
TGTGCCAGCAGCCTGGGGCCTACGAACACCGGGGAGCTGTTTTTT,CASSLGPTNTGELFF,NA,TRBV3-1,many,TRBJ2-2
TGTGCCAGCACCCCGGGGAACAATAATTCACCCCTCCACTTT,CASTPGNNNSPLHF,NA,TRBV12-3/TRBV12-4,many,TRBJ1-6
TGTGCCACCAGCAGAGCCGGGGGAGCGACCCAAGAGACCCAGTACTTC,CATSRAGGATQETQYF,NA,TRBV15,NA,TRBJ2-5
TGTGCCAGTAGTATGGATCGGGGTATTGGCAATCAGCCCCAGCATTTT,CASSMDRGIGNQPQHF,NA,TRBV19,NA,TRBJ1-5
TGTGCCAGCAGTGAATTGGTTAACTATGGCTACACCTTC,CASSELVNYGYTF,NA,TRBV6-1,few,TRBJ1-2
TGTGCCGCCTCGATCGAAAACTATGGCTACACCTTC,CAASIENYGYTF,NA,TRBV7-9,NA,TRBJ1-2
TGTGCCACCAGCACCATGGGACAGGGGGGCACTGAAGCTTTCTTT,CATSTMGQGGTEAFF,TRBD1,TRBV15,few,TRBJ1-1
TGTGCCAGCAGCTTAGGGGGGCAGTACGAGCAGTACTTC,CASSLGGQYEQYF,NA,TRBV7-6,many,TRBJ2-7
TGTGCCAGCATGACACCAGGGATTACTAATGAAAAACTGTTTTTT,CASMTPGITNEKLFF,NA,TRBV5-5,many,TRBJ1-4
TGCGCCAGCAGCTCGGGCGTCGGGACTAGTTTGTACAATGAGCAGTTCTTC,CASSSGVGTSLYNEQFF,TRBD2,TRBV5-1,NA,TRBJ2-1
TGTGCCAGCAGCCAAGAATCGGCAGGGGAGACCCAGTACTTC,CASSQESAGETQYF,NA,TRBV14,NA,TRBJ2-5